This T cell receptor (beta chain) came from a study of T cells in Graves' hyperthyroidism and ophthalmopathy. Study-level findings and limits: Ophthalmopathy was told apart from stable hyperthyroidism by a 13 V-J model. Most thyroid clonotypes expanded above 0.001 were also detected in blood.

Amplification of TCR beta CDR3 regions was performed using RNA transcripts as template. HTBI primers drove first-round RT-PCR of the TCR CDR3. TCRdb re-derived calls from the multiplex PCR reads in MiXCR, one entry per CDR3 protein. The sample consists of roughly 260,000 distinct CDR3 sequences, less than 15% of them appearing once. Trimming stripped 6 bases from V and 0 bases from J, with 14 bases between. CDR1 MNHNS and CDR2 SASEGT come from the germline V gene. The CDR3 loop spans 15 amino acids. Sample collection date corresponds to first hyperthyroidism diagnosis, prior to any ophthalmopathy symptoms. PBMCs came from 10 ml fresh peripheral blood. In its sample, this clonotype was seen many times. Its antigen is not identified.

Sequencing input: blood. This chain connects TRBV6-1 to TRBJ1-1, with no clear D. The sequence was collected from a woman between 40 and 50 years old with Graves' hyperthyroidism that later progressed to Graves' ophthalmopathy. CDR3: CASRYRRFMNTEAFF. The DNA of the CDR3 is TGTGCCAGCAGGTACAGACGCTTCATGAACACTGAAGCTTTCTTT.